Detailed here is one T cell receptor (beta chain). No antigen is known for it. This sample stems from a study of T cells expressing NK-cell markers. Study-level background: Most of the eight sequenced donors were HCMV-seropositive; one was seronegative. Findings and caveats of the study: The share of CD8+ T cells held by dominant NKG2C+ clonotypes was 1.0-7.0% in several donors.

CDR3 length: 14 residues. The germline V gene has CDR1 LGHDT and CDR2 YNNKEL (reference sequence). TCRdb reanalyzed the 5' RACE reads and collapses them to one entry per CDR3 protein, without DNA. The sample table includes 200,000 to 300,000 distinct CDR3 sequences. The V call is TRBV3-1, the J call TRBJ2-3; no DNA is available, so the TRBD2 call from TCRdb remains unchecked. The receptor's source is a woman between 18 and 70 years old in good health. The material sequenced was blood T cells: a sorted CD56 or NKG2C T cell subset, CD4+ or CD8+ T cells, or bulk PBMC T cells (not recorded which). The chain's CDR3 is CASSLRLAGSTQYF.